The rows below give T cell receptor beta chains drawn from one sample of a study of T cells after yellow fever vaccination. TCRdb called the 5' RACE reads again in MiXCR, with one record for every CDR3 protein. Altogether roughly 400,000 distinct CDR3 sequences are present, around 20% being singletons, with the ten largest covering about a sixth. The sequencing here drew on PBMCs, taken before the yellow fever booster vaccination. Receptors were obtained from a man between 18 and 35 years old who received the YFV17D yellow fever vaccine. Each CDR3 is given with its conserved first and last residue. A D gene is named only where the DNA matches it firmly. Clone size is stated in some rows and not others, as once, few, many or a class when expanded.

V,size,J,D,CDR3,DNA
TRBV7-2,many,TRBJ2-2,-,CASSRGQTTGELFF,TGTGCCAGCAGCCGAGGACAGACCACCGGGGAGCTGTTTTTT
TRBV7-2,few,TRBJ2-3,TRBD1,CASSIWTGGHLDTQYF,TGTGCCAGCAGCATATGGACAGGGGGACATTTGGATACGCAGTATTTT
TRBV5-1,few,TRBJ1-1,TRBD1,CASHPQTGDTEAFF,TGCGCCAGTCACCCCCAAACAGGGGACACTGAAGCTTTCTTT
TRBV12-3/TRBV12-4,-,TRBJ2-7,TRBD2,CASSSTSGGAYEQYF,TGTGCCAGCAGTTCCACTAGCGGGGGGGCCTACGAGCAGTACTTC
TRBV5-1,few,TRBJ1-1,-,CASSFLKNTEAFF,TGCGCCAGCAGCTTCCTGAAGAACACTGAAGCTTTCTTT
TRBV7-9,few,TRBJ1-1,-,CASSYQGTVNTEAFF,TGTGCCAGCAGCTATCAAGGGACGGTGAACACTGAAGCTTTCTTT
TRBV7-2,few,TRBJ1-5,-,CASSLRDNQPQHF,TGTGCCAGCAGCTTGAGAGACAATCAGCCCCAGCATTTT
TRBV13,many,TRBJ2-3,-,CASSTRRTDTQYF,TGTGCCAGCAGCACGCGGCGGACAGATACGCAGTATTTT
TRBV18,few,TRBJ1-1,-,CASSATRSEEAFF,TGTGCCAGCTCAGCAACAAGGTCGGAGGAAGCTTTCTTT
TRBV30,-,TRBJ2-2,-,CAWNYNTGELFF,TGTGCCTGGAATTATAACACCGGGGAGCTGTTTTTT
TRBV7-9,-,TRBJ1-1,-,CASLRTNTEAFF,TGTGCCAGCCTCAGGACTAACACTGAAGCTTTCTTT
TRBV20-1,-,TRBJ2-7,-,CSANRDGYYEQYF,TGCAGTGCTAACCGGGACGGATACTACGAGCAGTACTTC
TRBV25-1,few,TRBJ2-5,-,CASSEAGQETQYF,TGTGCCAGCAGTGAAGCCGGCCAAGAGACCCAGTACTTC
TRBV11-2,few,TRBJ2-2,-,CASSALVRTGELFF,TGTGCCAGCAGCGCCCTTGTAAGAACCGGGGAGCTGTTTTTT
TRBV10-2,-,TRBJ1-2,-,CASSVSAYQGGYTF,TGCGCCAGCAGTGTTTCGGCCTACCAGGGGGGCTACACCTTC
TRBV2,-,TRBJ2-3,TRBD1,CASTRDRNTDTQYF,TGTGCCAGCACACGGGACAGAAACACAGATACGCAGTATTTT
TRBV7-9,-,TRBJ2-7,-,CASSRPGTVSYEQYF,TGTGCCAGCAGCCGCCCAGGGACCGTCTCCTACGAGCAGTACTTC
TRBV30,-,TRBJ2-3,TRBD1,CAWGTGVTDTQYF,TGTGCCTGGGGGACAGGGGTCACAGATACGCAGTATTTT
TRBV6-5,few,TRBJ1-5,-,CASSSSYGGVQPQHF,TGTGCCAGCAGCTCCAGTTACGGCGGGGTACAGCCCCAGCATTTT
TRBV30,-,TRBJ2-5,-,CAWRDGGRGGPLKETQYF,TGTGCCTGGAGGGATGGGGGGCGCGGAGGTCCCTTAAAAGAGACCCAGTACTTC
TRBV29-1,-,TRBJ2-1,-,CSVFLEVGEQFF,TGCAGCGTTTTCCTAGAAGTTGGTGAGCAGTTCTTC
TRBV7-7,few,TRBJ2-1,-,CASSPTAGLPYKCKFF,TGTGCCAGCAGCCCTACCGCGGGTCTCCCCTACAAGTGCAAGTTCTTC
TRBV7-2,few,TRBJ2-3,-,CASSSPSLPTDTQYF,TGTGCCAGCAGCTCCCCTAGCTTACCCACAGATACGCAGTATTTT
TRBV12-3/TRBV12-4,-,TRBJ1-6,-,CASSFGSPLHF,TGTGCCAGCAGTTTCGGATCGCCCCTCCACTTT
TRBV4-3,few,TRBJ1-2,TRBD1,CASSQEGGQLANYGYTF,TGCGCCAGCAGCCAAGAGGGGGGACAGTTAGCTAACTATGGCTACACCTTC
TRBV10-3,few,TRBJ2-3,-,CAISDRARLTDTQYF,TGTGCCATCAGTGACAGGGCGAGACTCACAGATACGCAGTATTTT
TRBV6-5,-,TRBJ1-6,TRBD1,CASSYKGQVNHYNSPLHF,TGTGCCAGCAGTTACAAGGGACAGGTTAATCACTATAATTCACCCCTCCACTTT
TRBV6-5,once,TRBJ2-1,-,CASSYESHLNEQFF,TGTGCCAGCAGTTACGAATCGCACCTCAATGAGCAGTTCTTC
TRBV5-1,-,TRBJ2-2,TRBD1,CASSPTEQGARTGELFF,TGCGCCAGCAGCCCGACTGAGCAGGGGGCGCGGACCGGGGAGCTGTTTTTT
TRBV13,-,TRBJ2-1,-,CASRWGNEQFF,TGTGCCAGCAGATGGGGCAATGAGCAGTTCTTC
TRBV5-1,many,TRBJ2-4,TRBD2,CASSPTSGVENIQYF,TGCGCCAGCAGCCCGACGAGCGGGGTTGAAAACATTCAGTACTTC
TRBV20-1,-,TRBJ2-5,-,CSARGRPGPQETQYF,TGCAGTGCTAGAGGTCGGCCGGGGCCTCAAGAGACCCAGTACTTC
TRBV7-9,few,TRBJ2-5,TRBD2,CASSSGLAGGPGGTQYF,TGTGCCAGCAGCTCCGGACTAGCGGGGGGGCCAGGCGGGACCCAGTACTTC
TRBV6-5,-,TRBJ2-2,TRBD2,CASSYWTSSGELFF,TGTGCCAGCAGTTACTGGACTAGCTCCGGGGAGCTGTTTTTT
TRBV5-1,-,TRBJ1-1,-,CASSLDRVNTEAFF,TGCGCCAGCAGCTTGGACAGGGTGAACACTGAAGCTTTCTTT
TRBV4-1,-,TRBJ1-5,TRBD1,CASSQGRTGREQPQHF,TGCGCCAGCAGCCAAGGCCGGACAGGGAGGGAACAGCCCCAGCATTTT
TRBV10-3,-,TRBJ2-5,TRBD2,CAIGTTQETQYF,TGTGCCATAGGGACTACCCAAGAGACCCAGTACTTC
TRBV12-3/TRBV12-4,-,TRBJ1-6,TRBD1,CASSQDRATDSPLHF,TGTGCCAGCAGTCAGGACAGGGCCACCGATTCACCCCTCCACTTT
TRBV5-1,-,TRBJ2-1,TRBD2,CASSSGTTYNEQFF,TGCGCCAGCAGCTCTGGGACTACATACAATGAGCAGTTCTTC
TRBV20-1,-,TRBJ1-1,-,CSARWPDTDAFF,TGCAGTGCTAGGTGGCCGGACACTGACGCTTTCTTT
TRBV6-5,-,TRBJ2-5,-,CASSYSNLGPKGQETQYF,TGTGCCAGCAGTTACTCAAACCTTGGTCCTAAGGGGCAAGAGACCCAGTACTTC
TRBV7-9,-,TRBJ1-2,TRBD1,CASSPGTVRGYTF,TGTGCCAGCAGCCCGGGGACAGTTCGAGGCTACACCTTC
TRBV6-6,few,TRBJ2-3,TRBD2,CASTMSGVTDTQYF,TGTGCCAGCACAATGAGCGGGGTCACAGATACGCAGTATTTT
TRBV6-2/TRBV6-3,-,TRBJ2-3,-,CASSYPNTDTQYF,TGTGCCAGCAGTTACCCGAACACAGATACGCAGTATTTT
TRBV7-9,-,TRBJ1-3,TRBD1,CASSGTGDSGNTIYF,TGTGCCAGCAGCGGGACAGGAGACTCTGGAAACACCATATATTTT
TRBV3-1,-,TRBJ2-7,-,CASGRGTYEQYF,TGTGCCAGCGGTCGAGGAACCTACGAGCAGTACTTC
TRBV4-2,-,TRBJ2-3,TRBD2,CASSQLAGGRADTQYF,TGTGCCAGCAGCCAACTAGCGGGGGGCCGGGCAGATACGCAGTATTTT
TRBV20-1,few,TRBJ2-3,-,CSAPPPYEDTQYF,TGCAGTGCTCCCCCCCCGTACGAGGATACGCAGTATTTT
TRBV7-2,once,TRBJ2-7,TRBD1,CASSSGMTGTGYEQYF,TGTGCCAGCAGCTCCGGCATGACCGGGACAGGGTACGAGCAGTACTTC
TRBV12-3/TRBV12-4,-,TRBJ2-2,-,CASTDSITGELFF,TGTGCCAGCACCGACAGTATTACCGGGGAGCTGTTTTTT
TRBV5-1,-,TRBJ2-7,TRBD1,CASSSGTGVRFEQYF,TGCGCCAGCAGCTCCGGGACAGGGGTCCGTTTTGAGCAGTACTTC
TRBV7-9,-,TRBJ2-5,TRBD2,CASSPSVAGGQETQYF,TGTGCCAGCAGCCCCTCCGTAGCGGGGGGACAAGAGACCCAGTACTTC
TRBV6-5,many,TRBJ2-2,-,CASSPQGTGELFF,TGCGCCAGCAGCCCCCAGGGGACCGGGGAGCTGTTTTTT
TRBV29-1,few,TRBJ1-3,-,CSVDMGYTIYF,TGCAGCGTTGATATGGGATACACCATATATTTT
TRBV10-2,few,TRBJ2-7,-,CASLRGAESYEQYF,TGCGCCAGCCTGCGGGGAGCGGAATCCTACGAGCAGTACTTC